There are a few counts of the clone carrying this T cell receptor (beta chain). Its target is not known. The total RNA that was extracted per sample amounted to at least 5 micrograms. The germline CDR1 and CDR2 sequences are SGHRS and YFSETQ. Trimming took off 4 bases at V and 5 bases at J, with 13 bases between the two ends. The CDR3 has 14 residues. For the second PCR, which ran for about 7 to 11 cycles, a sample-barcoded 5' primer and a J-beta primer mix were used. One entry per CDR3 protein results from TCRdb running MiXCR on the 5' RACE reads. The data contain under 1 million distinct CDR3 sequences, around two fifths of them seen just once; the ten biggest clones take up around 18%. This record belongs to a study of blood T cells in healthy people across ages. Study results and caveats: It was not possible, with unsorted PBMCs, to conclusively compare naive and antigen-experienced cells. In older individuals, TCR beta diversity per million T cells was lower, falling roughly linearly with age. Samples with more naive T cells showed higher observed beta diversity.

Sequenced sample: blood. The rearrangement joins TRBV5-1 to TRBJ2-1; D unclear. The source of this sequence is a man aged 55 to 69 in good health. CDR3 DNA sequence: TGCGCCAGCAGCCCGGGCCTTCGCGACAATGAGCAGTTCTTC. Protein: CASSPGLRDNEQFF.